This T cell receptor beta chain is drawn from a study of regulatory T cells in long-lasting Graves disease. About the study: Graves' patients who were just diagnosed had used antithyroid drugs for under 3 months.

For TCR beta, libraries came from iRepertoire HTBI primers and Arm-PCR of CDR3 regions. From the multiplex PCR reads, TCRdb called clonotypes with MiXCR, one entry per CDR3 protein. The data show around 360,000 distinct CDR3 sequences, 15% to 20% seen once. Time point noted: newly diagnosed GD, antithyroid drugs for less than 3 months. The authors made the TCR library using RNA they extracted from PBMCs. Many counts were recorded for this clonotype. V lost 3 bases, J lost 5 bases, and 11 bases lay in between. CDR1 is WSHSY and CDR2 is SAAADI in the germline V gene. The CDR3 length is 13 residues. This sample also belongs to another study, concerning T cells in Graves' hyperthyroidism and ophthalmopathy. This second report adds: Onset of ophthalmopathy came a median roughly 6.5 months after the model predicted it.

The sequences come from peripheral blood mononuclear cells (PBMCs), collected at new diagnosis, from a patient treated with antithyroid drugs. The rearrangement joins TRBV10-2 to TRBJ2-7, with D possibly matching TRBD2 (5 bases). The receptor was derived from a woman in her late teens or twenties with Graves disease. CDR3 in DNA: TGCGCCAGCAGTGACGCGGGTCTAAACGAGCAGTACTTC. Its translation: CASSDAGLNEQYF.